The 10 T cell receptor beta chains in this list originate from one sample, sequenced in a study of blood T cell repertoires in COVID-19. Here immunoSEQ multiplex PCR was the method, and the copy in TCRdb shows in-frame clones only, minus some. This sample carries some 200,000 clones, roughly 85% of them seen once, and the ten largest clones take 20% to 25%. Sequenced input: peripheral blood. These TCRs come from a man aged 55 to 70 with active or convalescent COVID-19.

The genes are TRBV3-1 (or the pseudogene TRBV3-2) and TRBJ1-2; possible D gene TRBD1, 6 bases. V was trimmed by 1 base and J by 8 bases, leaving 8 bases between them. The CDR3 length is 12 residues. Germline CDR1 is LGHDT and CDR2 is YNNKEL (reference sequence). CDR3 sequence: CASSQVGGGYTF. The CDR3 coding sequence is TGTGCCAGCAGCCAAGTTGGGGGCGGCTACACCTTC.

DNA of the CDR3: TGTGCCACCAACCCCGGGACTAGCGGGGTCCGGGATACGCAGTATTTT. Translating gives CATNPGTSGVRDTQYF. The V gene is TRBV19, the J gene TRBJ2-3, with 13 bases aligning to TRBD2. The CDR3 is 16 residues long. Germline values: CDR1 LNHDA, CDR2 SQIVND (reference sequence). V gave up 10 bases and J gave up 6 bases; unmatched junction bases: 13.

The rearrangement uses TRBV6-5 and TRBJ1-5; tentative D call: TRBD1 (5 bases). Germline CDR1 and CDR2: MNHEY and SVGAGI. The CDR3 totals 15 residues. Trimming cost V 5 bases and J 3 bases, with 14 bases left between them. CDR3: CASSKRGGPNQPQHF. The CDR3 nucleotides are TGTGCCAGCAGTAAGAGGGGAGGGCCCAATCAGCCCCAGCATTTT.

V is TRBV29-1 and J is TRBJ1-2; a possible D gene is TRBD1 (5 bases). CDR1 is SQVTM and CDR2 is ANQGSEA in the germline V gene. The CDR3 totals 12 residues. The V gene lost 3 bases and the J gene lost 8 bases, with 13 bases spanning the gap. CDR3 loop: CSVEREGRGYTF. The DNA of the CDR3 is TGCAGCGTTGAGCGGGAGGGACGGGGCTACACCTTC.

The V and J genes are TRBV27 and TRBJ1-1, with a tentative D call TRBD1 (5 bases). The CDR3 has 14 amino acids. Trimming took 4 bases from V and 3 from J, leaving 12 bases between them. CDR1 and CDR2 (germline): MNHEY, SMNVEV (reference sequence). This CDR3 reads CASSWRGQDTEAFF. Written as DNA, the CDR3 is TGTGCCAGCAGTTGGCGGGGCCAGGACACTGAAGCTTTCTTT.

The rearrangement joins TRBV25-1 to TRBJ1-2; 8 bases align to TRBD1. Germline V gives CDR1 MGHDK, CDR2 SYGVNS. The CDR3 spans 15 residues. The V gene end was trimmed by 3 bases and the J gene end by 0 bases; junction bases not matched to a gene: 3. CDR3 coding DNA: TGTGCCAGCAGTGACCGGACAGGGTCTAACTATGGCTACACCTTC. It is translated as CASSDRTGSNYGYTF.

CDR3 protein: CASSFASGGEETQYF. In DNA form, the CDR3 reads TGCGCCAGCAGCTTCGCTAGCGGGGGGGAAGAGACCCAGTACTTC. This sequence joins TRBV5-1 and TRBJ2-5, with 12 bases aligning to TRBD2. Trimming took 2 bases from V and 3 from J; bases not matched to a gene: 2. This CDR3 spans 15 amino acids. Per germline, CDR1 SGHRS and CDR2 YFSETQ.

The chain uses TRBV6-5 and TRBJ2-7, with D possibly matching TRBD2 (5 bases). The CDR3 sequence is 13 residues long. Germline CDR1 is MNHEY and CDR2 is SVGAGI. V gave up 7 bases and J gave up 0 bases, with 10 bases separating them. CDR3 in amino acids: CASTGVSSYEQYF. The CDR3 DNA reads TGTGCCAGCACCGGGGTCAGCTCCTACGAGCAGTACTTC.

The chain couples TRBV15 to TRBJ1-2; D ambiguous. Between the trimmed V and J ends, which lost 1 base and 7 bases, there was a span of 13 bases. The CDR3 has 14 residues. CDR1 is LNHNV, CDR2 YYDKDF, per germline (reference sequence). CDR3 coding DNA: TGTGCCACCAGCAGAGCGGCCAGGACTGGTGGCTACACCTTC. Its translation: CATSRAARTGGYTF. The variable domain in full, completed from reference TRBV15 and TRBJ1-2, reads DAMVIQNPRYQVTQFGKPVTLSCSQTLNHNVMYWYQQKSSQAPKLLFHYYDKDFNNEADTPDNFQSRRPNTSFCFLDIRSPGLGDTAMYLCATSRAARTGGYTFGSGTRLTVV.

This clone was seen a single time. The chain employs TRBV3-1 (or the pseudogene TRBV3-2) and TRBJ1-4, with TRBD1 matching over 8 bases. CDR3 size: 15 residues. The V and J ends lost 2 bases and 6 bases, in that order; junction bases with no gene match: 5. Germline loops: CDR1 LGHDT, CDR2 YNNKEL (reference sequence). DNA for the CDR3: TGTGCCAGCAGCCAATTTTCGGACAGGGATGAAAAACTGTTTTTT. This codes for CASSQFSDRDEKLFF.